These T cell receptor beta chains were read from a single sample in a study of blood T cells in healthy people across ages. Using its own MiXCR run on the 5' RACE reads, TCRdb lists one record per CDR3 protein. Among hundreds of thousands of distinct CDR3 sequences listed, less than 80% were seen once. Specimen: blood. These TCRs come from a man aged 30-40 years in good health. Each CDR3 is given with its conserved first and last residue. The D gene is left open where the match is weak. Part of the rows lack a size; the others show once, few, many or a class for expanded clones.

NA | TRBJ2-3 | NA | TRBV5-1 | TGCGCCAGCAGCCTAAGGGCAGAACGTGGGAGCACAGATACGCAGTATTTT | CASSLRAERGSTDTQYF
TRBD2 | TRBJ2-3 | NA | TRBV10-3 | TGTGCCACCCAAGCGGGACTCCGCGCAGATACGCAGTATTTT | CATQAGLRADTQYF
NA | TRBJ1-2 | NA | TRBV3-1 | TGTGCCAGCAGCCAAGTATACCTACAGGGCCTCAATGGCTACACCTTC | CASSQVYLQGLNGYTF
NA | TRBJ2-7 | NA | TRBV6-2/TRBV6-3 | TGTGCCAGCAGTCGGACAGCCTATCCCTACGAGCAGTACTTC | CASSRTAYPYEQYF
NA | TRBJ2-3 | NA | TRBV20-1 | TGCAGTGCTAGATTCGGGGGGCATAGCACAGATACGCAGTATTTT | CSARFGGHSTDTQYF
TRBD2 | TRBJ2-1 | few | TRBV12-3/TRBV12-4 | TGTGCCAGCAGTTTGACGGGGGGGCGTTTAAATGAGCAGTTCTTC | CASSLTGGRLNEQFF
TRBD1 | TRBJ2-3 | NA | TRBV10-3 | TGTGCCATCAGGGACAGGGGGAGGACAGATACGCAGTATTTT | CAIRDRGRTDTQYF
NA | TRBJ2-4 | few | TRBV12-3/TRBV12-4 | TGTGCCAGCAGTTTATTAGGTGATGGCGTAGCCAAAAACATTCAGTACTTC | CASSLLGDGVAKNIQYF
TRBD2 | TRBJ2-4 | NA | TRBV4-2 | TGTGCCAGCAGCCCTCAGCGGGGGGTAGGGGACATTCAGTACTTC | CASSPQRGVGDIQYF
TRBD2 | TRBJ2-5 | many | TRBV15 | TGTGCCACCAGCAGAGATCTAGCGGGGGAAGGGACCCAGTACTTC | CATSRDLAGEGTQYF
TRBD2 | TRBJ2-7 | NA | TRBV5-1 | TGCGCCAGCAGCTTGGACGGGCTAGCGGGGGACGAGCAGTACTTC | CASSLDGLAGDEQYF
TRBD1 | TRBJ2-3 | NA | TRBV3-1 | TGTGCCAGCAGCCAAGTAGGAGGACAGGGAAGCACAGATACGCAGTATTTT | CASSQVGGQGSTDTQYF
NA | TRBJ2-1 | few | TRBV21-1 | TGTGCCAGCAGCAAGCGGTCGACTAGCGGGGGGACCCCGTCTAACAATGAGCAGTTCTTC | CASSKRSTSGGTPSNNEQFF
TRBD2 | TRBJ2-5 | many | TRBV5-1 | TGCGCCAGCAGCTTGGGCCCTAGCGGGGCCCAAGAGACCCAGTACTTC | CASSLGPSGAQETQYF
TRBD2 | TRBJ2-3 | NA | TRBV27 | TGTGCCAGCAGTTGGGCAGGAGGTACTAGCGGGGTACTAGATACGCAGTATTTT | CASSWAGGTSGVLDTQYF
NA | TRBJ1-2 | NA | TRBV20-1 | TGCAGTGCCCAGGACACCTACTATGGCTACACCTTC | CSAQDTYYGYTF
NA | TRBJ2-7 | NA | TRBV5-1 | TGCGCCAGCAGTTTCCGGACCACAGGGGCGGGGGAGCAGTACTTC | CASSFRTTGAGEQYF
TRBD2 | TRBJ2-1 | NA | TRBV6-5 | TGTGCCAGCAGTTACGAGGGGACTAGCGGATACAATGAGCAGTTCTTC | CASSYEGTSGYNEQFF
NA | TRBJ2-5 | NA | TRBV20-1 | TGCAGTGCACAACCGAGGGCTTGGTACCAAGAGACCCAGTACTTC | CSAQPRAWYQETQYF